This TCR beta chain appears in the sequencing data of a study of blood T cells in healthy people across ages. Whole-study findings and limits: The authors considered diversity estimates from one million T cells to be underestimates.

Each donor was a healthy Caucasian individual from Russia, aged about 6 to 100. Comments on this clonotype: Its antigen is as yet unknown.

Primers used in a second PCR of about 7 to 12 cycles were a sample-barcoded 5' primer and a J-beta primer mix. All samples gave at least 3 million CDR3-containing paired-end reads. TCRdb passed the 5' RACE reads through MiXCR, listing each CDR3 protein once. The sample contains about 630,000 distinct CDR3 sequences, more than 20% of which appear only once. The germline gives CDR1 MGHDK, CDR2 SYGVNS. There are 20 residues in the CDR3. The trim removed 3 bases at V and 0 bases at J, leaving 14 bases unmatched. This sequence was found in a man in his sixties or seventies in good health. The sample taken for sequencing was blood. The rearrangement joins TRBV25-1 to TRBJ2-2; 9 nucleotides line up with TRBD2. CDR3 DNA: TGTGCCAGCAGTGACAGTTGGATTAGCGGGAGTTTTTCGAACACCGGGGAGCTGTTTTTT. Protein product: CASSDSWISGSFSNTGELFF.